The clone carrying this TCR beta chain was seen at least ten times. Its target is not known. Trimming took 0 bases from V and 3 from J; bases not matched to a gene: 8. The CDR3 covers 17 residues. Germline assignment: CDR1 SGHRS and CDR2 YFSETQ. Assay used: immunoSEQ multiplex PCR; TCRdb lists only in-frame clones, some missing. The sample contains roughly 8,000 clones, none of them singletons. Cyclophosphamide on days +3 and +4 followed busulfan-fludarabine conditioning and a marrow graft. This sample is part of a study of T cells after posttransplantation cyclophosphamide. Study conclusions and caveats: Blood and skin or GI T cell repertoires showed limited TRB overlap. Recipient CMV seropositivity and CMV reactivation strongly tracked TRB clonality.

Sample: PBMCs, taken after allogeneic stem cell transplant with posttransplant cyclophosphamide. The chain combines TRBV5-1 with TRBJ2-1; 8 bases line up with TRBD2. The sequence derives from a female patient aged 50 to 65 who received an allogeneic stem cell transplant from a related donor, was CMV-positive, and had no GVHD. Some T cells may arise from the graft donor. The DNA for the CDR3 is TGCGCCAGCAGCTTGGCTTGGGGAGCGGGAGTCTACAATGAGCAGTTCTTC. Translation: CASSLAWGAGVYNEQFF.